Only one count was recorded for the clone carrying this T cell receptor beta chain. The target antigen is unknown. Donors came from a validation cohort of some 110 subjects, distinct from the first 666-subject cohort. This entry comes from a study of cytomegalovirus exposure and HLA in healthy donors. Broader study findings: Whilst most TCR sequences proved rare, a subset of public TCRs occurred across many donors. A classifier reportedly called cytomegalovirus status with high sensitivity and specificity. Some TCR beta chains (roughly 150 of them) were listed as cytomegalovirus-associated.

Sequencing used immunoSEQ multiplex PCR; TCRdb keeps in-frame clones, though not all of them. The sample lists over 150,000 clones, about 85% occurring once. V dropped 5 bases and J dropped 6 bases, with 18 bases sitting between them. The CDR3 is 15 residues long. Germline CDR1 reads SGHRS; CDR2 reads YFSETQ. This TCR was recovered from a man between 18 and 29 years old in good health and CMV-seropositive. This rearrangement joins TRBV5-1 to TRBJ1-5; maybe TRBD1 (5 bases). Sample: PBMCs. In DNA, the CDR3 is TGCGCCAGCAGTCCTACCGGGGGGGAAAGTCAGCCCCAGCATTTT. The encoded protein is CASSPTGGESQPQHF.